A single sample gave rise to the 15 T cell receptor beta chains below, sequenced in a study of OX40 agonist ivuxolimab in advanced cancers. This table comes from immunoSEQ multiplex PCR, and its TCRdb copy is limited to in-frame clones, with some not included. Among about 69,000 clones listed, around 87% were seen once. Sample: CD4+ or CD8+ T cells sorted from blood, taken in a trial of the OX40 agonist ivuxolimab. These receptors all come from an adult with an advanced solid tumor such as melanoma, head and neck, liver or kidney cancer.

This clone was found a few times. The rearrangement uses TRBV6-5 and TRBJ2-5; no clear D gene. This CDR3 comprises 15 residues. Germline CDR1 MNHEY, CDR2 SVGAGI. The V and J ends lost 5 bases and 2 bases respectively, with 15 bases between them. CDR3 nucleotides: TGTGCCAGCAGTCTCCAAGGACGGTATCAAGAGACCCAGTACTTC. The encoded protein is CASSLQGRYQETQYF.

The chain joins TRBV7-7 to TRBJ2-2, with D unresolved. This CDR3 region has 11 residues. The V and J ends lost 4 bases and 6 bases respectively, with 3 bases between them. The germline CDR1 and CDR2 sequences are SSHAT and FNYEAQ (reference sequence). CDR3 nucleotide sequence: TGTGCCAGCAGCTACGCCGGGGAGCTGTTTTTT. It translates to CASSYAGELFF.

The chain is built from TRBV11-1 and TRBJ2-2; D unclear. Germline V gene sequence: CDR1 SGHAT, CDR2 FQDESV (reference sequence). Between the trimmed V and J ends, which lost 5 bases and 6 bases, there was a span of 13 bases. The CDR3 length is 14 residues. The CDR3 DNA reads as TGTGCCAGCAGCCCGGCTTGGAGTGCCGGGGAGCTGTTTTTT. Translating it yields CASSPAWSAGELFF.

Written as DNA, the CDR3 is TGTGCTAGTGGTAAAGACAGCACCGGTAACGAGCAGTACTTC. As protein: CASGKDSTGNEQYF. The chain recombines TRBV12-5 with TRBJ2-7, with D perhaps TRBD1 (5 bases). The germline V gene has CDR1 LGHNT and CDR2 FRNRAP. Trimming shortened V by 5 bases and J by 5 bases, and 16 bases separated the two germline ends. This CDR3 spans 14 amino acids.

Details on this clone: A much larger clone differs from this one at a single base, so this may be a read error. CDR3 nucleotides: TGTGCCAGCAGTTTAGAGGGGTATGGCTACACCTTC. Protein product: CASSLEGYGYTF. The V and J genes are TRBV28 and TRBJ1-2, with a tentative D call TRBD1 (5 bases). Germline lookup yields CDR1 MDHEN and CDR2 SYDVKM. Trimming took off 2 bases at V and 5 bases at J, with 6 bases between the two ends. The CDR3 consists of 12 residues.

Notes on this clone: Different DNA sequences within this sample yield the same CDR3. This rearrangement joins TRBV19 to TRBJ2-1, with D unclear. Germline V CDR1 and CDR2: LNHDA, SQIVND (reference sequence). The V end lost 3 bases, the J end lost 0 bases, and 9 bases lay between the germline ends. This CDR3 comprises 15 residues. CDR3 sequence (DNA): TGTGCCAGTAGTATTGGCCCGAGCTCCTACAATGAGCAGTTCTTC. This gives the protein CASSIGPSSYNEQFF.

This chain uses TRBV5-1 with TRBJ2-1; no reliable D call. The V gene's germline CDR1 is SGHRS and CDR2 YFSETQ. CDR3 length: 16 amino acids. V was cut by 0 bases and J by 5 bases, with 15 bases left in between. DNA of the CDR3: TGCGCCAGCAGCTTGGGTTCTGCGGTACCTAACAATGAGCAGTTCTTC. Amino acids: CASSLGSAVPNNEQFF.

This chain uses TRBV5-1 with TRBJ2-3, with D possibly TRBD2 on 6 matching bases. CDR1 SGHRS and CDR2 YFSETQ come from the germline V gene. The CDR3 runs 14 residues. Trimming stripped 4 bases from V and 4 bases from J, with 13 bases between. The CDR3 region is CASSQGGGPDTQYF. CDR3 coding DNA: TGCGCCAGCAGCCAGGGAGGCGGCCCAGATACGCAGTATTTT.

The CDR3 nucleotides read TGTGCCAGCAGCTTAGCACCGTTAGAGCAGTACTTC. Translation: CASSLAPLEQYF. The chain has TRBV7-9 and TRBJ2-5; D is uncertain. The germline V gene encodes CDR1 SEHNR and CDR2 FQNEAQ (reference sequence). The CDR3 is 12 residues long. V was pared by 0 bases and J by 11 bases, with 10 bases between.

The chain links TRBV29-1 to TRBJ2-6, with no clear D. Trimming pared 5 bases from V and 0 bases from J, leaving 5 bases between. The length of the CDR3 is 13 residues. Germline V lookup: CDR1 SQVTM, CDR2 ANQGSEA. CDR3 sequence reads: CSVSPSGANVLTF. DNA of the CDR3: TGCAGCGTTTCCCCCTCTGGGGCCAACGTCCTGACTTTC.

The gene calls are TRBV14 and TRBJ2-5; D unclear. CDR1 is SGHDN and CDR2 is FVKESK in the germline V gene. Trimming took 5 bases from V and 5 from J, leaving 9 bases between them. The CDR3 contains 12 residues. This CDR3 reads CASSSRRETQYF. CDR3 bases: TGTGCCAGCAGCTCCCGACGGGAGACCCAGTACTTC.

This chain joins TRBV7-3 and TRBJ2-3; D is ambiguous. The CDR3 length is 15 residues. CDR1 and CDR2 from the germline V gene are SGHTA and FQGTGA. V lost 2 bases and J lost 4, with 13 bases in between. The CDR3 protein is CASSLGSKAPDTQYF. In DNA, the CDR3 is TGTGCCAGCAGCTTAGGTAGTAAGGCCCCAGATACGCAGTATTTT. Drawing the rest from reference TRBV7-3 and TRBJ2-3, the complete variable domain is GAGVSQTPSNKVTEKGKYVELRCDPISGHTALYWYRQSLGQGPEFLIYFQGTGAADDSGLPNDRFFAVRPEGSVSTLKIQRTERGDSAVYLCASSLGSKAPDTQYFGPGTRLTVL.

The chain is built from TRBV11-2 and TRBJ2-1; D is unclear. This CDR3 has 13 residues. The germline CDR1 and CDR2 sequences are SGHAT and FQNNGV. V was shortened by 3 bases and J by 10 bases, with 13 bases between the two germline ends. The CDR3 bases are TGTGCCAGCAGCTTCCCTAGGAGTCTCGAGCAGTTCTTC. Amino acid sequence: CASSFPRSLEQFF.

This chain joins TRBV23-1 and TRBJ1-2; maybe TRBD1 (6 bases). TRBV23-1 is an open reading frame, and its role is uncertain. V lost 1 base, J lost 1 base, and 16 bases lay in between. The CDR3 contains 17 residues. For the CDR3, the DNA is TGCGCCAGCAGTCAATGTTCCCACCGGACAGATAACTATGGCTACACCTTC. It is translated as CASSQCSHRTDNYGYTF.

The rearrangement joins TRBV4-2 to TRBJ2-3; TRBD2 matches 7 bases. Trimming at V came to 4 bases and at J to 0 bases, leaving 7 bases not matched to a gene. Germline CDR1 reads LGHNA; CDR2 reads YNFKEQ. The CDR3 spans 16 residues. In nucleotides, the CDR3 is TGTGCCAGCAGCCCAGGCAGCGGGGAAAGCACAGATACGCAGTATTTT. Protein product: CASSPGSGESTDTQYF.